The next 19 T cell receptor beta chains were all read from a single sample in a study of blood T cell repertoires in COVID-19. TCRdb keeps only in-frame clones here, not all; method: immunoSEQ multiplex PCR. The sample includes almost 250,000 clones, about 82% seen only once; the top ten take roughly 6.2%. The sample consisted of peripheral blood. The receptors come from a woman over 75 with COVID-19, enrolled during active disease.

The rearrangement uses TRBV29-1 and TRBJ1-2, with D possibly matching TRBD1 (5 bases). Germline V lookup: CDR1 SQVTM, CDR2 ANQGSEA. The CDR3 sequence is 11 residues long. V lost 4 bases, J lost 5 bases, and 8 bases lay in between. This CDR3 reads CSVGGAYGYTF. The CDR3 coding sequence is TGCAGCGTTGGCGGGGCGTATGGCTACACCTTC. The full variable domain, with the rest looked up from reference TRBV29-1 and TRBJ1-2, is SAVISQKPSRDICQRGTSLTIQCQVDSQVTMMFWYRQQPGQSLTLIATANQGSEATYESGFVIDKFPISRPNLTFSTLTVSNMSPEDSSIYLCSVGGAYGYTFGSGTRLTVV.

The chain combines TRBV11-2 with TRBJ2-1; 10 bases map to TRBD2. Germline values: CDR1 SGHAT, CDR2 FQNNGV. The CDR3 sequence is 20 residues long. Losses at the gene ends were 0 bases for V and 0 bases for J; bases not matched to a gene: 11. Written as DNA, the CDR3 is TGTGCCAGCAGCTTAGAGCTAGGGCTAGCGGGGGTGAACTCCTACAATGAGCAGTTCTTC. Protein sequence: CASSLELGLAGVNSYNEQFF.

The chain carries TRBV19 and TRBJ2-5; weak D call: TRBD2 (6 bases). CDR1 and CDR2 (germline): LNHDA, SQIVND (reference sequence). The CDR3 is 15 residues long. V lost 4 bases and J 2 bases, leaving 14 bases between the germline ends. CDR3 DNA: TGTGCCAGTAGTACTCGGGGAGGACGGCAAGAGACCCAGTACTTC. Translating it yields CASSTRGGRQETQYF.

On this clone: Other nucleotide sequences from this sample produce the same CDR3. The genes are TRBV7-2 and TRBJ1-2; a possible D gene is TRBD1 (6 bases). Germline CDR1 and CDR2: SGHTA and FQGNSA. The V end was cut by 2 bases, the J end by 2 bases, with 9 bases between. This CDR3 is 14 amino acids long. The CDR3 loop reads CASSLQGTNYGYTF. The CDR3, as DNA: TGTGCCAGCAGCTTACAGGGGACCAACTATGGCTACACCTTC.

V is TRBV5-4 and J is TRBJ1-5; TRBD1 matches at 11 bases. CDR3 length equals 15 residues. CDR1 and CDR2 from the germline V gene are SGHNT and YYREEE (reference sequence). V trimming: 4 bases; J trimming: 7 bases; junction bases outside the gene matches: 7. CDR3 DNA sequence: TGTGCCAGCAGCGCGGGCGGACAGGGGGCCCAGCCCCAGCATTTT. Its protein is CASSAGGQGAQPQHF.

The rearrangement uses TRBV3-1 (or the pseudogene TRBV3-2) and TRBJ1-3; no clear D gene. Germline lookup yields CDR1 LGHDT and CDR2 YNNKEL (reference sequence). Trimming took 0 bases from V and 2 from J, leaving 5 bases between them. This CDR3 is built from 14 residues. The CDR3 sequence: CASSQESAGNTIYF. The CDR3 DNA sequence: TGTGCCAGCAGCCAAGAGAGCGCTGGAAACACCATATATTTT.

The chain joins TRBV6-1 to TRBJ2-2; tentative D call: TRBD2 (5 bases). CDR3 size: 17 residues. Trimming stripped 4 bases from V and 5 bases from J, with 20 bases between. Germline CDR1 is MNHNS and CDR2 is SASEGT. The CDR3 region is CASSANPGTRGTGELFF. In nucleotides, the CDR3 is TGTGCCAGCAGTGCCAACCCGGGAACTCGTGGGACCGGGGAGCTGTTTTTT.

This clone was seen just once. This chain connects TRBV11-3 to TRBJ2-1; 8 positions agree with TRBD2. The CDR3 extends over 13 amino acids. CDR1 SGHNT and CDR2 YENEEA come from the germline V gene. J was trimmed by 12 bases and V by 0 bases; bases with no gene match: 4. The CDR3 is CASSLDPAGGQFF. In DNA form, the CDR3 reads TGTGCCAGCAGCTTAGATCCGGCGGGGGGGCAGTTCTTC.

The chain recombines TRBV11-2 with TRBJ2-6; D is ambiguous. The CDR3 is 17 residues long. Deletions cut 1 base from V and 0 bases from J, with 10 bases between. CDR1 and CDR2 from the germline V gene are SGHAT and FQNNGV. The CDR3 reads CASSLAPESSGANVLTF. The CDR3 DNA reads as TGTGCCAGCAGCTTAGCTCCGGAGTCCTCTGGGGCCAACGTCCTGACTTTC.

This clone was found once. The CDR3 here is CASSPVLYGYTF. DNA of the CDR3: TGTGCCAGCAGTCCCGTTCTCTATGGCTACACCTTC. The chain couples TRBV12-3 or TRBV12-4 to TRBJ1-2; D ambiguous. The CDR3 is 12 amino acids. Trimming left V 5 bases short and J 4 bases short, with 8 bases between.

The chain has TRBV29-1 and TRBJ2-7; 8 bases fit TRBD1. Looked up from germline, CDR1 is SQVTM and CDR2 is ANQGSEA. The CDR3 consists of 13 residues. The V and J ends lost 7 bases and 5 bases, in that order; junction bases with no gene match: 10. Here the CDR3 DNA reads TGCAGCGCCCGACAGGGGCAATTCCACGAGCAGTACGTC. Protein: CSARQGQFHEQYV.

The rearrangement uses TRBV24-1 and TRBJ2-5; TRBD2 is a possible D gene (7 bases). Germline loops: CDR1 KGHDR, CDR2 SFDVKD. Trimming removed 4 bases at V and 1 base at J, with 18 bases between. This CDR3 spans 17 amino acids. Here the CDR3 DNA reads TGTGCCACCAGTGACCCTCTGGCGGGGGCCCCCCAAGAGACCCAGTACTTC. Translating it yields CATSDPLAGAPQETQYF.

The chain joins TRBV3-1 (or the pseudogene TRBV3-2) to TRBJ1-5; D uncertain. Germline V lookup: CDR1 LGHDT, CDR2 YNNKEL (reference sequence). CDR3 length: 17 amino acids. V shed 1 base and J shed 4 bases, with 17 bases lying between them. The CDR3 region has the DNA TGTGCCAGCAGCCAAGGAGGCCCGGCCGAGGGTAATCAGCCCCAGCATTTT. This codes for CASSQGGPAEGNQPQHF.

J is TRBJ2-3 and V is TRBV7-2, with 8 bases identical to TRBD2. The germline V gene has CDR1 SGHTA and CDR2 FQGNSA. The trim removed 4 bases at V and 0 bases at J, leaving 6 bases unmatched. The CDR3 contains 16 residues. Written as DNA, the CDR3 is TGTGCCAGCAGCTCTCGTAGCGGGGAGAGCACAGATACGCAGTATTTT. This codes for CASSSRSGESTDTQYF.

The V call is TRBV16, the J call TRBJ1-1; D is uncertain. Trimming took 2 bases from V and 2 from J, leaving 6 bases between them. CDR1 is KGHSY, CDR2 FQNENV, per germline. The CDR3 is made up of 13 amino acids. CDR3 in amino acids: CASSQPENTEAFF. The CDR3 DNA reads TGTGCCAGCAGCCAACCAGAAAACACTGAAGCTTTCTTT.

The CDR3 is CASSRAGYGYTF. The DNA for the CDR3 is TGTGCCAGCAGCAGGGCAGGGTATGGCTACACCTTC. The chain carries TRBV9 and TRBJ1-2; a weak D match, TRBD1 (5 bases). CDR3 size: 12 residues. The V end was cut by 4 bases, the J end by 5 bases, with 9 bases between. Germline CDR1 reads SGDLS; CDR2 reads YYNGEE.

CDR3 in DNA: TGTGCCAGCAGCCTTGGACAGGGCTCTGAAGCTTTCTTT. This translates into CASSLGQGSEAFF. The chain recombines TRBV12-3 or TRBV12-4 with TRBJ1-1, with 8 bases fitting TRBD1. The CDR3 has 13 amino acids. The junction had 6 bases not matched to a gene; V was cut back by 6 bases and J by 6 bases.

V is TRBV19 and J is TRBJ2-1; 7 nucleotides match TRBD1. The CDR3 has 15 residues. CDR1 and CDR2 from the germline V gene are LNHDA and SQIVND (reference sequence). V shed 0 bases and J 3 bases; nucleotides not matched to a gene: 2. DNA of the CDR3: TGTGCCAGTAGTATAGAGGGACAGATCTACAATGAGCAGTTCTTC. It yields the protein CASSIEGQIYNEQFF.

The chain carries TRBV9 and TRBJ1-2; D perhaps matches TRBD1 (6 bases). The V and J ends lost 3 bases and 7 bases respectively, with 28 bases between them. The CDR3 totals 18 residues. The germline V gene has CDR1 SGDLS and CDR2 YYNGEE. The CDR3 loop is CASSGLTGSGWAVVGYTF. In DNA, the CDR3 is TGTGCCAGCAGCGGATTGACAGGATCGGGGTGGGCGGTTGTTGGCTACACCTTC.